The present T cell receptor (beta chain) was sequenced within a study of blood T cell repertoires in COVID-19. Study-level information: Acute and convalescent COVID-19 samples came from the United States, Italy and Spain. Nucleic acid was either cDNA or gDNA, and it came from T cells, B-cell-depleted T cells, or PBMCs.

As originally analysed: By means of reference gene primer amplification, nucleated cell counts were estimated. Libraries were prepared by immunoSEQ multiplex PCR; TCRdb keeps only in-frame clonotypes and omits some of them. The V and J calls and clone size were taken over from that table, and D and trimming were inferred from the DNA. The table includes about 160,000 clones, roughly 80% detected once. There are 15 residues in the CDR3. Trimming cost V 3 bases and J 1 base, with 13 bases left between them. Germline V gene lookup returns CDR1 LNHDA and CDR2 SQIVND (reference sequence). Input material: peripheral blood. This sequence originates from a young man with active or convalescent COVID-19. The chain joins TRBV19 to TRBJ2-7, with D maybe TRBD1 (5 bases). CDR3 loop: CASSMGREGSYEQYF. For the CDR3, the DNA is TGTGCCAGTAGTATGGGCAGGGAAGGGTCCTACGAGCAGTACTTC.